The 22 T cell receptor beta chains reported below all come from one sample, sequenced in a study of blood T cell repertoires in COVID-19. This table comes from immunoSEQ multiplex PCR, and its TCRdb copy is limited to in-frame clones, with some not included. The table shows more than 65,000 clones, with 75% to 85% occurring only once. Sequencing input: peripheral blood. The receptors shown here come from a human donor in a cohort sampled during active COVID-19.

This clone appeared once. The CDR3 nucleotides read TGCGCCAGCAGTGGACAGACTCGCGAAAAACTGTTTTTT. Translating gives CASSGQTREKLFF. The chain carries TRBV10-1 and TRBJ1-4; TRBD1 might be the D (5 bases). Deletions cut 4 bases from V and 8 bases from J, with 11 bases between. The CDR3 is 13 amino acids. Germline CDR1 reads WNHNN; CDR2 reads SYGVQD (reference sequence).

This clone was detected a few times. CDR3 sequence: CASSLFLGGPFTDTQYF. The CDR3 coding sequence is TGTGCCAGCAGTCTGTTTTTGGGGGGGCCGTTCACAGATACGCAGTATTTT. The V gene is TRBV5-4, the J gene TRBJ2-3; tentatively, D is TRBD2 (7 bases). Trimming cost V 5 bases and J 2 bases, with 21 bases left between them. Germline CDR1 reads SGHNT; CDR2 reads YYREEE (reference sequence). This CDR3 comprises 17 residues.

The sample holds a few counts of this clone. The chain uses TRBV5-6 and TRBJ2-1, with 7 bases fitting TRBD2. The CDR3 consists of 16 residues. V dropped 7 bases and J dropped 4; count of bases not matched to a gene: 14. CDR1 is SGHDT and CDR2 is YYEEEE in the germline V gene. Here the CDR3 DNA reads TGTGCCAGCTGCTCCCCGCGGGGAGGGCCTTACAATGAGCAGTTCTTC. Residues: CASCSPRGGPYNEQFF.

The V call is TRBV15, the J call TRBJ2-7; TRBD2 matches 12 bases. V gave up 0 bases and J gave up 1 base; unmatched junction bases: 1. CDR1 LNHNV and CDR2 YYDKDF come from the germline V gene (reference sequence). The CDR3 extends over 16 amino acids. Here the CDR3 reads CATSREGLAGSYEQYF. CDR3 sequence (DNA): TGTGCCACCAGCAGAGAGGGACTAGCGGGTTCCTACGAGCAGTACTTC.

The chain links TRBV5-1 to TRBJ2-4, with 8 bases matching TRBD1. This CDR3 contains 16 residues. Germline trimming cut 4 bases from V and 4 bases from J; bases unmatched to any gene: 10. Germline V gene lookup returns CDR1 SGHRS and CDR2 YFSETQ. CDR3 in amino acids: CASSTGQGLGKNIQYF. Written as DNA, the CDR3 is TGCGCCAGCAGCACCGGACAGGGACTGGGAAAAAACATTCAGTACTTC.

The chain links TRBV10-1 to TRBJ2-7; 9 bases match TRBD2. This CDR3 has 16 amino acids. With 0 bases clipped from V and 6 bases from J, the junction kept 9 bases outside the gene matches. Per germline, CDR1 WNHNN and CDR2 SYGVQD (reference sequence). This CDR3 is CASSESKVLTSGEQYF. CDR3 in DNA: TGCGCCAGCAGTGAGTCGAAGGTATTGACTAGCGGCGAGCAGTACTTC.

The chain uses TRBV15 and TRBJ1-4; TRBD1 is a possible D gene (6 bases). The CDR3 is made up of 15 amino acids. The ends were cut back, 0 bases at V and 4 bases at J, with 9 bases in the middle. Germline-derived CDR1 and CDR2 are LNHNV and YYDKDF (reference sequence). The DNA of the CDR3 is TGTGCCACCAGCAGAGATCAGGGGCATAATGAAAAACTGTTTTTT. Its protein is CATSRDQGHNEKLFF. Combining the CDR3 with reference TRBV15 and TRBJ1-4 gives the whole variable domain DAMVIQNPRYQVTQFGKPVTLSCSQTLNHNVMYWYQQKSSQAPKLLFHYYDKDFNNEADTPDNFQSRRPNTSFCFLDIRSPGLGDTAMYLCATSRDQGHNEKLFFGSGTQLSVL.

The chain combines TRBV19 with TRBJ1-5; 9 positions match TRBD1. The CDR3 spans 17 residues. CDR1 is LNHDA and CDR2 is SQIVND in the germline V gene (reference sequence). J was trimmed by 1 base and V by 4 bases; bases with no gene match: 8. The CDR3 spells CASSRRQGGASNQPQHF. The CDR3 DNA reads as TGTGCCAGTAGTAGACGACAGGGGGGAGCGAGCAATCAGCCCCAGCATTTT.

The rearrangement links TRBV18 to TRBJ2-2; 11 bases agree with TRBD1. Germline CDR1 KGHSH, CDR2 LQKENI. Trimming took 0 bases from V and 6 from J; bases not matched to a gene: 3. This CDR3 has 16 amino acids. The CDR3 sequence is CASSPPLGQGAGELFF. As DNA, the CDR3 is TGTGCCAGCTCACCACCGCTGGGACAGGGGGCCGGGGAGCTGTTTTTT.

This clone has just a few counts. This chain links TRBV5-1 with TRBJ2-2, with a possible D match to TRBD1 (5 bases). The CDR3 runs to 14 residues. The V gene lost 6 bases and the J gene lost 6 bases, with 15 bases spanning the gap. Germline assignment: CDR1 SGHRS and CDR2 YFSETQ. This CDR3 is CASKGSPNAGELFF. The CDR3 DNA sequence: TGCGCCAGCAAGGGGTCCCCTAACGCCGGGGAGCTGTTTTTT.

This clone was seen a handful of times. The genes are TRBV19 and TRBJ1-6, with a weak D call TRBD1 (6 bases). There are 15 residues in the CDR3. In germline, CDR1 is LNHDA, CDR2 SQIVND (reference sequence). V shed 5 bases and J shed 6 bases, with 14 bases lying between them. The CDR3 DNA reads TGTGCCAGTAGTTATTCAGGGGATGGTAATTCACCCCTCCACTTT. Its protein is CASSYSGDGNSPLHF.

The rearrangement links TRBV11-2 to TRBJ1-3; maybe TRBD1 (6 bases). Germline values: CDR1 SGHAT, CDR2 FQNNGV. V was cut by 5 bases and J by 2 bases, with 7 bases left in between. This CDR3 region has 13 residues. CDR3 sequence reads: CASSTGPGNTIYF. The CDR3 DNA reads as TGTGCCAGCAGCACAGGGCCTGGAAACACCATATATTTT. Full variable domain (missing parts from reference TRBV11-2 and TRBJ1-3): EAGVAQSPRYKIIEKRQSVAFWCNPISGHATLYWYQQILGQGPKLLIQFQNNGVVDDSQLPKDRFSAERLKGVDSTLKIQPAKLEDSAVYLCASSTGPGNTIYFGEGSWLTVV.

The V gene is TRBV5-1, the J gene TRBJ2-3, with TRBD1 as a possible D gene (5 bases). V lost 4 bases to trimming and J lost 2 bases, with 17 bases between them. The CDR3 spans 16 residues. CDR1 is SGHRS, CDR2 YFSETQ, per germline. CDR3 in DNA: TGCGCCAGCAGCAATTGGGCCGGCAGGGACACAGATACGCAGTATTTT. It translates to CASSNWAGRDTDTQYF. Drawing the rest from reference TRBV5-1 and TRBJ2-3, the complete variable domain is KAGVTQTPRYLIKTRGQQVTLSCSPISGHRSVSWYQQTPGQGLQFLFEYFSETQRNKGNFPGRFSGRQFSNSRSEMNVSTLELGDSALYLCASSNWAGRDTDTQYFGPGTRLTVL.

To note about this clone: A junction end diverges from the germline sequence, so it may reflect a read error. This CDR3 reads CATSYRGRNGYTF. The DNA of the CDR3 is TGTGCCACCAGTTACCGGGGTCGGAATGGCTACACCTTC. This chain joins TRBV27 and TRBJ1-2; D unresolved. Germline CDR1 reads MNHEY; CDR2 reads SMNVEV (reference sequence). CDR3 size: 13 residues.

This rearrangement joins TRBV11-2 to TRBJ1-4, with 11 positions matching TRBD1. Germline V gives CDR1 SGHAT, CDR2 FQNNGV. The ends lost 5 bases at V and 7 bases at J; junction bases unmatched: 6. The CDR3 length is 15 residues. In DNA, the CDR3 is TGTGCCAGCAGCGGACAGGGGGCCCCAGGTGAAAAACTGTTTTTT. It specifies CASSGQGAPGEKLFF.

The CDR3, as DNA: TGTGCCAGCAGCTTAGATTCAGGAGCGGGGGAGACCCAGTACTTC. This gives the protein CASSLDSGAGETQYF. The chain recombines TRBV11-2 with TRBJ2-5; TRBD2 matches 7 bases. V shed 0 bases and J 5 bases; nucleotides not matched to a gene: 6. CDR3 length: 15 residues. Germline V gene data show CDR1 as SGHAT and CDR2 as FQNNGV.

In its sample, this clone was seen once. The rearrangement joins TRBV27 to TRBJ2-3, with 9 bases aligning to TRBD2. The CDR3 contains 15 residues. The V segment lost 3 bases and the J segment 2 bases; nucleotides outside the gene matches: 3. Germline CDR1 is MNHEY and CDR2 is SMNVEV (reference sequence). CDR3 sequence reads: CASSLSSGVTDTQYF. The CDR3 coding sequence is TGTGCCAGCAGTTTGTCTAGCGGGGTCACAGATACGCAGTATTTT.

CDR3 nucleotides: TGTGCCAGCAGTGATACTAGCGGGAGCTATGAGACCCAGTACTTC. It translates to CASSDTSGSYETQYF. V usage is TRBV6-1 and J usage is TRBJ2-5; TRBD2 agrees at 11 bases. Germline CDR1 MNHNS, CDR2 SASEGT. The CDR3 extends over 15 amino acids. The junction had 5 bases not matched to a gene; V was cut back by 3 bases and J by 5 bases.

This clone was counted a few times. The chain uses TRBV5-1 and TRBJ1-4; D is ambiguous. This CDR3 region has 15 residues. V was pared by 0 bases and J by 7 bases, with 13 bases between. The germline gives CDR1 SGHRS, CDR2 YFSETQ. CDR3 sequence reads: CASSLEGDPSEKLFF. For the CDR3, the DNA is TGCGCCAGCAGCTTGGAGGGAGACCCCTCTGAAAAACTGTTTTTT.

This clone appeared a few times. The rearrangement uses TRBV9 and TRBJ2-1, with TRBD2 matching over 7 bases. The germline V gene encodes CDR1 SGDLS and CDR2 YYNGEE. V was clipped by 0 bases and J by 4 bases; unmatched bases: 4. This CDR3 is 15 amino acids long. DNA of the CDR3: TGTGCCAGCAGCGTAGCTAGCGGCCAATACAATGAGCAGTTCTTC. It translates to CASSVASGQYNEQFF.

This sequence joins TRBV5-1 and TRBJ2-3; TRBD2 matches at 11 bases. From germline, CDR1 is SGHRS and CDR2 YFSETQ. V shed 4 bases, J shed 1 base, and the junction held 11 bases outside the gene matches. The CDR3 is 18 residues long. Written as DNA, the CDR3 is TGCGCCAGCAGCACCGGGACTAGCGGTTTCACACGCACAGATACGCAGTATTTT. This gives the protein CASSTGTSGFTRTDTQYF.

V and J are TRBV5-4 and TRBJ2-3, with D possibly matching TRBD1 (5 bases). V was pared by 1 base and J by 3 bases, with 15 bases between. Per the germline V gene, CDR1 is SGHNT and CDR2 is YYREEE (reference sequence). The CDR3 runs to 16 residues. The CDR3 DNA reads as TGTGCCAGCAGCTTGTTCCCGGACAAGGGTACAGATACGCAGTATTTT. Encoded protein: CASSLFPDKGTDTQYF.